This T cell receptor beta chain was captured in a study of CD8+CD57+ T cells in acquired aplastic anemia. Study information: Mean yield of DNA from sorted CD4+ and CD8+ cells was roughly 3.1 ug.

Before being chosen for sequencing, patients had shown CD8+CD57+ cell expansion by flow cytometry. Genomic DNA acted as the template from which TCR beta VDJ combination and CDR3 sequence profiling were carried out. TCRdb used MiXCR to reprocess the reads, holding one entry per CDR3 protein. Here the sample spans under 250,000 distinct CDR3 sequences, 45% to 50% being singletons. Looked up from germline, CDR1 is SEHNR and CDR2 is FQNEAQ (reference sequence). CDR3 length: 13 residues. Deletions cut 0 bases from V and 2 bases from J, with 5 bases between. The sequence was collected from a human donor with aplastic anemia. The genes are TRBV7-9 and TRBJ2-7, with D hard to call. The specimen was sorted CD4+, CD8+, or CD8+CD57+ T cells (not recorded which) from PBMCs. The DNA for the CDR3 is TGTGCCAGCAGCTTAGCTCGGACCTACGAGCAGTACTTC. This sequence encodes CASSLARTYEQYF.